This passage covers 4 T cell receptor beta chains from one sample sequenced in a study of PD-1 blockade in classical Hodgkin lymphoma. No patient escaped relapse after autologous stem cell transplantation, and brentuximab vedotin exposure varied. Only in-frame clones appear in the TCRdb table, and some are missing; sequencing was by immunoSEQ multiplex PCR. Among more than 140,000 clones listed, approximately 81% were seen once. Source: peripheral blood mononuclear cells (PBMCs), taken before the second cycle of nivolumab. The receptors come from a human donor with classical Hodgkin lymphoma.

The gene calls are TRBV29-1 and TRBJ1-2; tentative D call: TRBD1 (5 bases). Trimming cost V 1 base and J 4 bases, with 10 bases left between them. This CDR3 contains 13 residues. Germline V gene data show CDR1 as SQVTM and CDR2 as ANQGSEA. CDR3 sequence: CSVEGRGTYGYTF. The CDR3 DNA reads TGCAGCGTTGAAGGAAGGGGAACCTATGGCTACACCTTC.

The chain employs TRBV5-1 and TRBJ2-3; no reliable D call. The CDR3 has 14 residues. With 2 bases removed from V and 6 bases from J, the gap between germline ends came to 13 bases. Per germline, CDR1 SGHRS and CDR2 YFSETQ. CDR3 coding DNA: TGCGCCAGCAGCTTACTCCGGGCTCCCGATACGCAGTATTTT. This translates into CASSLLRAPDTQYF.

CDR3 loop: CASSRTGAFSSYEQYF. The DNA of the CDR3 is TGTGCCAGTAGTAGGACAGGGGCCTTTAGCTCCTACGAGCAGTACTTC. This rearrangement joins TRBV19 to TRBJ2-7; 9 nucleotides align to TRBD1. This CDR3 spans 16 amino acids. After removal of 4 bases from V and 0 bases from J, the junction contained 7 bases not matched to a gene. Germline lookup yields CDR1 LNHDA and CDR2 SQIVND (reference sequence).

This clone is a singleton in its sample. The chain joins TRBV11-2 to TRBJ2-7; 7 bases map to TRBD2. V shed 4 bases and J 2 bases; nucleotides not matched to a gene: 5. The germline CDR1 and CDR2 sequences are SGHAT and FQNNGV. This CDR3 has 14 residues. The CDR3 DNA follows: TGTGCCAGCAGCTATGGGGGGGGGACCTACGAGCAGTACTTC. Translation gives CASSYGGGTYEQYF.